In this sample, the clone carrying this TCR beta chain turned up a few times. The antigen is not known. These data belong to a study of T-cell memory formation after mild COVID-19. Study details: TCR clusters mostly belonged to single donors. General study findings and limits: Nothing confirmed that second-wave clones peaking on day 37 were specific for SARS-CoV-2.

cDNA libraries for TCR alpha and TCR beta, carrying sample barcodes and UMIs, came from 5'RACE with constant-segment primers. TCRdb reprocessed the 5' RACE reads via MiXCR and lists one record per CDR3 protein. The sample lists roughly 450,000 distinct CDR3 sequences; about a sixth were seen once. The sequenced sample was PBMCs or a T cell subset sorted from them (not recorded which). The receptor was derived from a young man who had mild COVID-19 (a few samples of this study predate the infection). Cell type and time point are not known.

CDR3 nucleotide sequence: TGTGCCAGCAGCTCCGGAGCAGGGACTAATGAAAAACTGTTTTTT. It codes for CASSSGAGTNEKLFF. The chain recombines TRBV11-2 with TRBJ1-4; the D gene is possibly TRBD1 (5 bases). CDR1 is SGHAT, CDR2 FQNNGV, per germline. The ends were cut back, 4 bases at V and 2 bases at J, with 11 bases in the middle. This CDR3 contains 15 residues. Looking up the rest from reference TRBV11-2 and TRBJ1-4 gives the full variable domain: EAGVAQSPRYKIIEKRQSVAFWCNPISGHATLYWYQQILGQGPKLLIQFQNNGVVDDSQLPKDRFSAERLKGVDSTLKIQPAKLEDSAVYLCASSSGAGTNEKLFFGSGTQLSVL.